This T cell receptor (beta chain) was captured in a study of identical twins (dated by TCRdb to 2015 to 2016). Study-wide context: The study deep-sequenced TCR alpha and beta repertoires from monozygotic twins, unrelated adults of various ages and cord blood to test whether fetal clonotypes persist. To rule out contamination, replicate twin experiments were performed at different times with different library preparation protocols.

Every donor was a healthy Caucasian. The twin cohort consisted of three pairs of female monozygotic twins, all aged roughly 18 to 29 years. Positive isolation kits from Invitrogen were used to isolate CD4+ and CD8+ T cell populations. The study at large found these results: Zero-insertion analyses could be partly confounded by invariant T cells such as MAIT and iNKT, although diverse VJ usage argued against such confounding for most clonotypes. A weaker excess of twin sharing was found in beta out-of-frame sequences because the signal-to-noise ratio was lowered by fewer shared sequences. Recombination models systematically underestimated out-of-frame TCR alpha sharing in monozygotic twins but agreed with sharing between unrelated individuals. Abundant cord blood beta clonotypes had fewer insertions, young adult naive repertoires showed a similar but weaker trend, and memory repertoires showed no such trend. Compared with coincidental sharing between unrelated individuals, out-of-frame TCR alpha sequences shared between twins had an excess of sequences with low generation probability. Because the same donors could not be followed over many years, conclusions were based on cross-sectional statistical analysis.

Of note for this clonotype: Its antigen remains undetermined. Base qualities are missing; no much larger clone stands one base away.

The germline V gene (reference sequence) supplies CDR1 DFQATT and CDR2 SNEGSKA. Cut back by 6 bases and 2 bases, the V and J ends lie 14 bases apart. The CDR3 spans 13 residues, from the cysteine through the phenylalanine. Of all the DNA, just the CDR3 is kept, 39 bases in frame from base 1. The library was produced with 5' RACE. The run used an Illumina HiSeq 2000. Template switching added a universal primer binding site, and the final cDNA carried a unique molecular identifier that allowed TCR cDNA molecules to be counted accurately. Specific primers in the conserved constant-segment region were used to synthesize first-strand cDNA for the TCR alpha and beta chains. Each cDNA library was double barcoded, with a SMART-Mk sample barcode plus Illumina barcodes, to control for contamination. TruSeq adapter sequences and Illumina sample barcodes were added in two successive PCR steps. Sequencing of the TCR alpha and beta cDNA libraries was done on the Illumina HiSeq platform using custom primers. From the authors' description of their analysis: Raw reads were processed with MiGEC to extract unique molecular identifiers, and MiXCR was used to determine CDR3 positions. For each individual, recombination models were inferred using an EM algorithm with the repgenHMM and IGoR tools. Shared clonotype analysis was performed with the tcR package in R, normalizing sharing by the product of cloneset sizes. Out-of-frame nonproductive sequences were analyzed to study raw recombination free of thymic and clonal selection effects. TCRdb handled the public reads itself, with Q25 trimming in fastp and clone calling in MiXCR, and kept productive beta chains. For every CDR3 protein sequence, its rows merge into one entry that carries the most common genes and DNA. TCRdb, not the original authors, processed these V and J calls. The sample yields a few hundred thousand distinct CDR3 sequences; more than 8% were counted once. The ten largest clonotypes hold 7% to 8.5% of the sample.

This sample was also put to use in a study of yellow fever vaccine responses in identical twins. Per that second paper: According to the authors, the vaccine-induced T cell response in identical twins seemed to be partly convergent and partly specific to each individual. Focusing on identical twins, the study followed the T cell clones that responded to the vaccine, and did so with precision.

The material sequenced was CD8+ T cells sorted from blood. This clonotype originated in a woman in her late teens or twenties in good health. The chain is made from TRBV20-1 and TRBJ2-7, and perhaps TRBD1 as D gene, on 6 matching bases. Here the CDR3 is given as CSANRPGAYEQYF. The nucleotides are TGCAGTGCAAACCGTCCAGGGGCCTACGAGCAGTACTTC.